This TCR beta chain was identified in a study of CD8+ T cells in alopecia areata. In this sample, this clone turned up once. Its antigen is not identified. Treatment here: oral pan-JAK inhibitor, 5-10 mg twice daily. Lesional scalp tissue (obtained by punch biopsy) and peripheral blood were collected from alopecia areata patients. General observations from the study: Significant decreases in scalp clonality and expanded CD8+ clones followed tofacitinib treatment. Higher clonality and more expanded CD8+ clones appeared in lesional than normal scalp. Researchers say the link of baseline CD8+ expansion to response remains uncertain, with one nonresponder.

The CDR3 has 16 residues. Germline CDR1 reads SGHDT; CDR2 reads YYEEEE. V lost 0 bases to trimming and J lost 0 bases, with 10 bases between them. cDNA serving as the sequencing template came from extracted, reverse transcribed RNA. Generated by immunoSEQ multiplex PCR, the TCRdb table keeps only in-frame clones and is missing some. The repertoire holds about 13,000 clones, with around 63% as singletons. The V gene is TRBV5-6, the J gene TRBJ1-5; D not resolved. The specimen was skin, collected at week 4, from a patient treated with tofacitinib. This TCR was sampled from a human donor with alopecia areata. The CDR3 nucleotides are TGTGCCAGCAGCTTGGCCGGAGGGTATAGCAATCAGCCCCAGCATTTT. It yields the protein CASSLAGGYSNQPQHF.